This T cell receptor (beta chain) derives from a study of CD8 T cells in Susac syndrome. The T cells that were sequenced for TCR beta were CD8+ and CD4+ cells from blood. TEMRA cells were enriched by FACS, and CD4+ and CD8+ T cells were negatively isolated. CDR3 length: 15 amino acids. The V gene lost 2 bases and the J gene lost 5 bases, with 15 bases spanning the gap. In germline, CDR1 is KGHSY, CDR2 FQNENV. Random hexamers were used to reverse transcribe an amount of about 0.5 to 1 ug RNA. TCRdb reprocessed the immunoSEQ multiplex PCR reads via MiXCR and lists one record per CDR3 protein. The table shows about 160,000 distinct CDR3 sequences, with approximately 94% occurring only once.

This TCR was sampled from a human donor with multiple sclerosis. The chain combines TRBV16 with TRBJ1-2, with a tentative D call TRBD1 (5 bases). The sample taken for sequencing was CD4+ T cells from PBMCs. Here the CDR3 DNA reads TGTGCCAGCAGCCAAAATCGGGACCGTCCGTATGGCTACACCTTC. This translates into CASSQNRDRPYGYTF.